This T cell receptor beta chain was sequenced for a study of cytomegalovirus exposure and HLA in healthy donors. The CDR3 consists of 13 residues. Trimming shortened V by 1 base and J by 1 base, and 5 bases separated the two germline ends. Germline V CDR1 and CDR2: LNHDA, SQIVND (reference sequence). This PCR relied on a set of 60 Vbeta primers and 13 Jbeta primers. TCRdb's copy holds only in-frame clones and misses some; the assay was immunoSEQ multiplex PCR. Found here are roughly 150,000 clones, roughly 70% of them singletons; the top ten hold over 9.5%. The sequencing sample was made of PBMCs. The gene calls are TRBV19 and TRBJ2-7; D not resolved. This receptor was identified in a young man in good health and CMV-seropositive. Written as DNA, the CDR3 is TGTGCCAGTAGTATAGGGCCGTCCTACGAGCAGTACTTC. This translates into CASSIGPSYEQYF.